Each of the 6 T cell receptor beta chains below was sequenced from the same sample in a study of CD8+CD57+ T cells in acquired aplastic anemia. CDR3 and TCR beta VDJ profiling relied on genomic DNA as the template. Each CDR3 protein is one row after TCRdb ran MiXCR on the reads. The table lists under 75,000 distinct CDR3 sequences, under 65% of them singletons. The sample consisted of sorted CD4+, CD8+, or CD8+CD57+ T cells (not recorded which) from PBMCs. These receptors were collected from a human donor in good health, serving as a control.

This clonotype has at least ten counts. V usage is TRBV6-2 or TRBV6-3 and J usage is TRBJ1-1; D not resolved. The germline V gene has CDR1 MNHEY and CDR2 SVGEGT. Trimming took 5 bases from V and 0 from J, leaving 13 bases between them. The CDR3 spans 15 residues. The CDR3 is CASSPLDLMNTEAFF. The DNA of the CDR3 is TGTGCCAGCAGTCCCCTGGACCTCATGAACACTGAAGCTTTCTTT.

There are many counts of this clonotype. Its ends do not fully match the called genes, so a read error is possible. V is TRBV7-6 and J is TRBJ1-1; D uncertain. Looked up from germline, CDR1 is SGHVS and CDR2 is FNYEAQ. There are 14 residues in the CDR3. CDR3 nucleotide sequence: TGTGCCAGCAGCCACTACAGAGGGCCCACTGAGGCTTTCTTT. The encoded protein is CASSHYRGPTEAFF.

This chain joins TRBV10-3 and TRBJ2-6, with 13 positions matching TRBD2. The V segment lost 7 bases and the J segment 2 bases; nucleotides outside the gene matches: 2. CDR3 length: 16 amino acids. Germline assignment: CDR1 ENHRY and CDR2 SYGVKD. The CDR3 region has the DNA TGTGCCATCACCGGACTAGCGGGAGCTGGGGCCAACGTCCTGACTTTC. Its protein is CAITGLAGAGANVLTF.

The chain is built from TRBV9 and TRBJ1-6; D is uncertain. The germline gives CDR1 SGDLS, CDR2 YYNGEE. Trimming took off 0 bases at V and 7 bases at J, with 11 bases between the two ends. The CDR3 is made up of 15 amino acids. Written as DNA, the CDR3 is TGTGCCAGCAGCGTAGACTTACAGCTCAATTCACCCCTCCACTTT. It specifies CASSVDLQLNSPLHF.

This clonotype was observed many times. This sequence joins TRBV9 and TRBJ2-1, with TRBD2 identical over 10 bases. The CDR3 consists of 15 residues. The germline gives CDR1 SGDLS, CDR2 YYNGEE. With 4 bases clipped from V and 2 bases from J, the junction kept 3 bases outside the gene matches. The CDR3 reads CASSFGLAAYNEQFF. The CDR3 region has the DNA TGTGCCAGCAGCTTCGGACTAGCGGCCTACAATGAGCAGTTCTTC. Filled out from reference TRBV9 and TRBJ2-1, the complete variable domain reads DSGVTQTPKHLITATGQRVTLRCSPRSGDLSVYWYQQSLDQGLQFLIQYYNGEERAKGNILERFSAQQFPDLHSELNLSSLELGDSALYFCASSFGLAAYNEQFFGPGTRLTVL.

This clonotype was seen at least ten times. The chain links TRBV3-1 to TRBJ1-5, with unresolved D. Germline assignment: CDR1 LGHDT and CDR2 YNNKEL (reference sequence). Trimming shortened V by 4 bases and J by 3 bases, and 7 bases separated the two germline ends. There are 13 residues in the CDR3. CDR3 amino acids: CASSPGPNQPQHF. CDR3 nucleotides: TGTGCCAGCAGCCCGGGCCCCAATCAGCCCCAGCATTTT.